This TCR beta chain appears in the sequencing data of a study of blood T cell repertoires in COVID-19. For the study at large: The samples span acute and convalescent COVID-19 from the United States, Italy and Spain.

The CDR3 contains 14 residues. Looked up from germline, CDR1 is KGHSH and CDR2 is LQKENI. V was clipped by 0 bases and J by 4 bases, with 4 bases between them. The table came from immunoSEQ multiplex PCR; TCRdb's copy has only in-frame clones and leaves some out. The sample consists of roughly 250,000 clones, about 93% of them appearing once. This rearrangement joins TRBV18 to TRBJ2-6; no firm D call. Sequencing was performed on PBMCs or T cells enriched from blood (not recorded which). This receptor was taken from a woman between 18 and 29 years old who had recovered from COVID-19. The chain's CDR3 is CASSPPGGANVLTF. The CDR3 coding sequence is TGTGCCAGCTCACCACCGGGCGGGGCCAACGTCCTGACTTTC. The full variable domain, in which reference TRBV18 and TRBJ2-6 provide the parts outside the CDR3, is NAGVMQNPRHLVRRRGQEARLRCSPMKGHSHVYWYRQLPEEGLKFMVYLQKENIIDESGMPKERFSAEFPKEGPSILRIQQVVRGDSAAYFCASSPPGGANVLTFGAGSRLTVL.